The rows below give T cell receptor beta chains drawn from one sample of a study of vaccination and CD4 T cells after COVID-19. No antigen is known for these receptors. TCRdb redid the calling of the PCR reads with MiXCR, one entry per CDR3 protein. The sample includes over 14,000 distinct CDR3 sequences, about 50% of them seen just once. The source material was CD4+ T cells from blood, cultured in vitro. All receptors come from a human donor who had recovered from COVID-19. The CDR3 runs from the conserved cysteine through the conserved F or W. D genes are given only for firm matches. For some rows the clone size is stated as once, few or many, or as a class when expanded; others skip it.

J: TRBJ1-2; size: -; D: -; V: TRBV7-9; DNA: TGTGCCAGCAGCCCGGACACCAACTATGGCTACACCTTC; CDR3: CASSPDTNYGYTF
J: TRBJ1-2; size: few; D: -; V: TRBV2; DNA: TGTGCCAGCAGTCGGACAGCGTCCCCTGGCTACACCTTC; CDR3: CASSRTASPGYTF
J: TRBJ2-5; size: -; D: -; V: TRBV6-2/TRBV6-3; DNA: TGTGCCAGCAGTACCAGGAAAGAGACCCAGTACTTC; CDR3: CASSTRKETQYF
J: TRBJ1-1; size: few; D: -; V: TRBV6-5; DNA: TGTGCCAGCAGTTACAATGCAGGGCAGAACACTGAAGCTTTCTTT; CDR3: CASSYNAGQNTEAFF
J: TRBJ1-2; size: -; D: TRBD1; V: TRBV14; DNA: TGTGCCAGCAGCCCGGGACAGGGGTCTTTTGGCTACACCTTC; CDR3: CASSPGQGSFGYTF
J: TRBJ2-7; size: -; D: -; V: TRBV6-1; DNA: TGTGCCAGCAGTGGGAAAGACGTTGACCTAAACTACGAGCAGTACTTC; CDR3: CASSGKDVDLNYEQYF
J: TRBJ2-1; size: -; D: -; V: TRBV15; DNA: TGTGCCACCAGCAGAGACCCCGCAGGGAACTCCTACAATGAGCAGTTCTTC; CDR3: CATSRDPAGNSYNEQFF
J: TRBJ1-1; size: few; D: -; V: TRBV6-2/TRBV6-3; DNA: TGTGCCAGCAGTTACTCGAGACAGCGGAGGAATGAAGCTTTCTTT; CDR3: CASSYSRQRRNEAFF
J: TRBJ2-3; size: -; D: -; V: TRBV12-3/TRBV12-4; DNA: TGTGCCAGCAGAAGGACCCCAGACACAGATACGCAGTATTTT; CDR3: CASRRTPDTDTQYF
J: TRBJ1-1; size: -; D: -; V: TRBV19; DNA: TGTGCCAGTAGGGGCGTTCGTGAGGTGAACACTGAAGCTTTCTTT; CDR3: CASRGVREVNTEAFF
J: TRBJ1-6; size: -; D: -; V: TRBV11-2; DNA: TGTGCCAGCAGCTTAGATAATCCAGTCCCGAGCTCCTATAATTCACCCCTCCACTTT; CDR3: CASSLDNPVPSSYNSPLHF
J: TRBJ2-5; size: -; D: TRBD2; V: TRBV24-1; DNA: TGTGCCACCAGTGATGGGACTAGCGGTTTCCAAGAGACCCAGTACTTC; CDR3: CATSDGTSGFQETQYF
J: TRBJ1-2; size: medium-sized; D: -; V: TRBV25-1; DNA: TGTGCCAGCAGTGAATTGGCAGGGTTCAGCTATGGCTACACCTTC; CDR3: CASSELAGFSYGYTF
J: TRBJ1-1; size: few; D: TRBD1; V: TRBV4-1; DNA: TGCGCCAGCAGCCAAGATCGGACAGGGCGGAGCACTGAAGCTTTCTTT; CDR3: CASSQDRTGRSTEAFF
J: TRBJ2-5; size: -; D: -; V: TRBV28; DNA: TGTGCCAGCATTGAGGGGCGCAGTATGGAGACCCAGTACTTC; CDR3: CASIEGRSMETQYF
J: TRBJ2-2; size: few; D: -; V: TRBV6-1; DNA: TGTGCCAGTCGGGAGTACGGGGAGCTGTTTTTT; CDR3: CASREYGELFF
J: TRBJ1-6; size: -; D: -; V: TRBV4-1; DNA: TGCGCCAGCAGCCAGGTCTCCTCACCCCTCCACTTT; CDR3: CASSQVSSPLHF
J: TRBJ1-1; size: -; D: -; V: TRBV29-1; DNA: TGCAGCGTTAGCGCATCGCCCACTGAAGCTTTCTTT; CDR3: CSVSASPTEAFF
J: TRBJ2-5; size: -; D: TRBD2; V: TRBV10-1; DNA: TGCGCCAGCAGTGAGTCTAAGCGGGGGGTGGAGACCCAGTACTTC; CDR3: CASSESKRGVETQYF
J: TRBJ2-7; size: -; D: -; V: TRBV6-1; DNA: TGTGCCAGCAGTGAAGGGGCATGGGAATGGGGGTACTTC; CDR3: CASSEGAWEWGYF
J: TRBJ2-5; size: -; D: -; V: TRBV19; DNA: TGTGCCAGTAGTCCTGCAGGGGTGTTGATGGAGACCCAGTACTTC; CDR3: CASSPAGVLMETQYF
J: TRBJ1-1; size: -; D: -; V: TRBV7-3; DNA: TGTGCCAGCAGCCGCCGGCAGAACACTGAAGCTTTCTTT; CDR3: CASSRRQNTEAFF
J: TRBJ1-2; size: -; D: -; V: TRBV5-1; DNA: TGCGCCAGCGACTCAGGAGACCAGATGTGGTATGGCTACACCTTC; CDR3: CASDSGDQMWYGYTF
J: TRBJ2-7; size: once; D: -; V: TRBV28; DNA: TGTGCCAGCAGTTTAGGCAGCTATCCCTACGAGCAGTACTTC; CDR3: CASSLGSYPYEQYF
J: TRBJ2-4; size: few; D: TRBD1; V: TRBV25-1; DNA: TGTGCCAGCAGGACAGGGGACAAAAACATTCAGTACTTC; CDR3: CASRTGDKNIQYF
J: TRBJ2-3; size: few; D: -; V: TRBV20-1; DNA: TGCAGTGCTAGCCCTCTCGTGGCTACGCAGTATTTT; CDR3: CSASPLVATQYF
J: TRBJ1-5; size: -; D: -; V: TRBV2; DNA: TGTCCCAGCAGTGCCCAGGGCTGGGGTCAGCCCCAGCATTTT; CDR3: CPSSAQGWGQPQHF
J: TRBJ2-3; size: few; D: -; V: TRBV25-1; DNA: TGTGCCAGCGGGGCGGTAGGGGCACGACTTACAGATACGCAGTATTTT; CDR3: CASGAVGARLTDTQYF
J: TRBJ1-2; size: few; D: -; V: TRBV11-2; DNA: TGTGCCAGCAGTATAGAAAGGGGGGCCTGGTATGGCTACACCTTC; CDR3: CASSIERGAWYGYTF
J: TRBJ1-5; size: -; D: -; V: TRBV7-9; DNA: TGTGCCAGCAGCTTAGCTAGCAATCAGCCCCAGCATTTT; CDR3: CASSLASNQPQHF
J: TRBJ2-4; size: -; D: -; V: TRBV20-1; DNA: TGCAGTGCTAGAAAGGGTTTTGTAGCAAACATTCAGTACTTC; CDR3: CSARKGFVANIQYF
J: TRBJ1-1; size: -; D: TRBD1; V: TRBV29-1; DNA: TGCAGCGTTGACCTGCAGGGGGCCTGGAACACTGAAGCTTTCTTT; CDR3: CSVDLQGAWNTEAFF
J: TRBJ1-1; size: -; D: -; V: TRBV27; DNA: TGTGCCAGCGGGAACAGGGCCGAAGCTTTCTTT; CDR3: CASGNRAEAFF
J: TRBJ2-5; size: -; D: -; V: TRBV6-5; DNA: TGTGCCAGCAGTTACTCGTTGCGAACAGGACAAGAGACCCAGTACTTC; CDR3: CASSYSLRTGQETQYF
J: TRBJ2-4; size: -; D: -; V: TRBV18; DNA: TGTGCCAGCTCCCGAAGTGCGGGACAAAACATTCAGTACTTC; CDR3: CASSRSAGQNIQYF
J: TRBJ1-5; size: once; D: -; V: TRBV7-9; DNA: TGTGCCAGCAGCGCCCCCGGGGATAGCAATCAGCCCCAGCATTTT; CDR3: CASSAPGDSNQPQHF
J: TRBJ1-2; size: -; D: -; V: TRBV29-1; DNA: TGCAGCGTCGTTCTGGACACTAACTATGGCTACACCTTC; CDR3: CSVVLDTNYGYTF
J: TRBJ2-1; size: -; D: TRBD2; V: TRBV25-1; DNA: TGTGCCAGCAGTGGCAATTCAAGAGGAGCATCTAGCGGGAGGGCTAATGAGCAGTTCTTC; CDR3: CASSGNSRGASSGRANEQFF
J: TRBJ1-4; size: few; D: -; V: TRBV19; DNA: TGTGCCAGTAGTATACCTCAGGGAAAACTGTTTTTT; CDR3: CASSIPQGKLFF
J: TRBJ1-6; size: few; D: -; V: TRBV7-2; DNA: TGTGCCAGCAGCATGCAGGGGTTTCCCTATAATTCACCCCTCCACTTT; CDR3: CASSMQGFPYNSPLHF
J: TRBJ1-6; size: -; D: TRBD1; V: TRBV6-5; DNA: TGTGCCAGCAGTTACTATGCGGGACAGGGTAATTCACCCCTCCACTTT; CDR3: CASSYYAGQGNSPLHF
J: TRBJ1-6; size: -; D: -; V: TRBV6-2/TRBV6-3; DNA: TGTGCCAGCAGTTACGTCTCCTCAGCGCACAGTAAGGACTCCTATAATTCACCCCTCCACTTT; CDR3: CASSYVSSAHSKDSYNSPLHF
J: TRBJ1-1; size: -; D: -; V: TRBV24-1; DNA: TGTGCCACCACCGGCGGACAGCTAAACACTGAAGCTTTCTTT; CDR3: CATTGGQLNTEAFF
J: TRBJ1-2; size: -; D: -; V: TRBV6-1; DNA: TGTGCCAGCAGCCAAGTGGGGGTCTATGGCTACACCTTC; CDR3: CASSQVGVYGYTF
J: TRBJ1-4; size: few; D: -; V: TRBV2; DNA: TGTGCCAGCGTGTCAACCGGCAAACTGTTTTTT; CDR3: CASVSTGKLFF
J: TRBJ2-7; size: -; D: TRBD2; V: TRBV7-2; DNA: TGTGCCAGCAGCTTAGTGGGGGGAGGGCCCCTCGAGCAGTACTTC; CDR3: CASSLVGGGPLEQYF
J: TRBJ2-3; size: -; D: -; V: TRBV6-5; DNA: TGTGCCAGCAGTTACTCCCAGACGGGGGATACGCAGTATTTT; CDR3: CASSYSQTGDTQYF
J: TRBJ2-7; size: -; D: -; V: TRBV6-1; DNA: TGTGCCAGCAGTATAGACCGGGGTGTGTACGAGCAGTACTTC; CDR3: CASSIDRGVYEQYF
J: TRBJ2-7; size: -; D: -; V: TRBV28; DNA: TGTGCCAGCAGTGTCGGGGGATCCTACGAGCAGTACTTC; CDR3: CASSVGGSYEQYF
J: TRBJ2-7; size: -; D: TRBD2; V: TRBV14; DNA: TGTGCCAGCAGCCAACCTAGCGGGAGGAGGGGTCAGGGCGAGCAGTACTTC; CDR3: CASSQPSGRRGQGEQYF
J: TRBJ2-7; size: few; D: TRBD1; V: TRBV27; DNA: TGTGCCAGCAGTCCTCGACAGGGCCACGAGCAGTACTTC; CDR3: CASSPRQGHEQYF
J: TRBJ1-5; size: -; D: -; V: TRBV20-1; DNA: TGCAGTGCTAGAACAGACAAATATCAGCCCCAGCATTTT; CDR3: CSARTDKYQPQHF
J: TRBJ2-7; size: -; D: -; V: TRBV28; DNA: TGTGCCAGCAGTTTGGTCCGAGCGTCTGGGGGGTACTTC; CDR3: CASSLVRASGGYF
J: TRBJ1-4; size: few; D: -; V: TRBV15; DNA: TGTGCCACCAGCGGATTAACTAGGGAGGCACTGTTTTTT; CDR3: CATSGLTREALFF
J: TRBJ2-1; size: -; D: TRBD2; V: TRBV7-2; DNA: TGTGCCAGCAGCTTTAGCGGGTCTTACAATGAGCAGTTCTTC; CDR3: CASSFSGSYNEQFF
J: TRBJ2-5; size: -; D: -; V: TRBV11-2; DNA: TGTGCCAGCAGCTTAGAGGGGCAGGGAGAAGAGACCCAGTACTTC; CDR3: CASSLEGQGEETQYF
J: TRBJ2-1; size: few; D: TRBD2; V: TRBV27; DNA: TGTGCCAGCACCCCTTATGGGACTAGCGGACCCTACAATGAGCAGTTCTTC; CDR3: CASTPYGTSGPYNEQFF